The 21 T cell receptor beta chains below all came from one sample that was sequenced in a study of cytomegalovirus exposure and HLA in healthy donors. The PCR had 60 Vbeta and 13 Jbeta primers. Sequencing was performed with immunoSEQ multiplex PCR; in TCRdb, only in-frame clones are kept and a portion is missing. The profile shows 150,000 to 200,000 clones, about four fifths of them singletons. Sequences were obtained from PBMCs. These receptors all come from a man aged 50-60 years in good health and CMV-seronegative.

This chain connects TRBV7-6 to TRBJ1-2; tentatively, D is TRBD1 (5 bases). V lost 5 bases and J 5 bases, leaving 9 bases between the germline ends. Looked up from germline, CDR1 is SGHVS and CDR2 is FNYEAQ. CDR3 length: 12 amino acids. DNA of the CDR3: TGTGCCAGCAGCCCGCAGGGATATGGCTACACCTTC. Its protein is CASSPQGYGYTF.

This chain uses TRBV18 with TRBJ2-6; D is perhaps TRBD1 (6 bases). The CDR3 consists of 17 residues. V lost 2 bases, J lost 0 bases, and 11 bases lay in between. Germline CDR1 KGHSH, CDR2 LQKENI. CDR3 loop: CASSPRQDHSGANVLTF. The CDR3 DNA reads TGTGCCAGCTCACCAAGACAGGATCACTCTGGGGCCAACGTCCTGACTTTC. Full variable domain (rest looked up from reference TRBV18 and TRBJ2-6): NAGVMQNPRHLVRRRGQEARLRCSPMKGHSHVYWYRQLPEEGLKFMVYLQKENIIDESGMPKERFSAEFPKEGPSILRIQQVVRGDSAAYFCASSPRQDHSGANVLTFGAGSRLTVL.

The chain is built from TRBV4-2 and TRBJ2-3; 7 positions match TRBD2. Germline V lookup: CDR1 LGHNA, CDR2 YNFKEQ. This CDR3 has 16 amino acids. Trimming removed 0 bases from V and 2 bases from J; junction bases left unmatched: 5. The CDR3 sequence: CASSQEVGGYTDTQYF. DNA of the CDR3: TGTGCCAGCAGCCAAGAGGTCGGGGGGTACACAGATACGCAGTATTTT.

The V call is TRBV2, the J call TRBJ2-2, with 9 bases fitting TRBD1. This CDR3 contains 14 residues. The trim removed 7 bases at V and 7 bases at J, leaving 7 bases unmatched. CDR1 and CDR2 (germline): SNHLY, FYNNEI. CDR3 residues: CASISQGAHGELFF. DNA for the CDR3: TGTGCCAGCATCTCACAGGGGGCCCACGGGGAGCTGTTTTTT.

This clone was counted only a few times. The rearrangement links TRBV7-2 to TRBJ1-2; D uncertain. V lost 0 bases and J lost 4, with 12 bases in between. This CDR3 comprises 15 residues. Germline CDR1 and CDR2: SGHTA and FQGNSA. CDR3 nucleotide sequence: TGTGCCAGCAGCTTAGCGCGGGGTATGATCTATGGCTACACCTTC. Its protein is CASSLARGMIYGYTF.

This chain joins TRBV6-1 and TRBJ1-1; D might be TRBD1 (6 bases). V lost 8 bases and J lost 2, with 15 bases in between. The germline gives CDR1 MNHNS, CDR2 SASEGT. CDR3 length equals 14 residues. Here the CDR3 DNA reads TGTGCCAGCCGACCGCACAGGGTTAACACTGAAGCTTTCTTT. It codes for CASRPHRVNTEAFF.

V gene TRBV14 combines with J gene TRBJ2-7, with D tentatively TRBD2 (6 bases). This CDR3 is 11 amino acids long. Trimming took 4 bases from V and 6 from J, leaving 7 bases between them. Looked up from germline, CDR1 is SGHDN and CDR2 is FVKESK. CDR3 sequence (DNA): TGTGCCAGCAGCCCGGGGGTCGAGCAGTACTTC. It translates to CASSPGVEQYF.

The CDR3 protein is CASSLPGGSWETQYF. The CDR3, as DNA: TGTGCCAGCAGTCTGCCAGGGGGCTCCTGGGAGACCCAGTACTTC. V is TRBV28 and J is TRBJ2-5; 8 positions match TRBD1. The CDR3 totals 15 residues. Germline CDR1 is MDHEN and CDR2 is SYDVKM. The ends lost 5 bases at V and 5 bases at J; junction bases unmatched: 10.

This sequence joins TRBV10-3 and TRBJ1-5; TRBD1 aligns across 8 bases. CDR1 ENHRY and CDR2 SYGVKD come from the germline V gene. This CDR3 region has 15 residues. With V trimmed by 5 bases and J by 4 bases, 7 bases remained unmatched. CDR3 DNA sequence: TGTGCCATCAGTTTTGACAGGGGACTGAATCAGCCCCAGCATTTT. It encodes CAISFDRGLNQPQHF.

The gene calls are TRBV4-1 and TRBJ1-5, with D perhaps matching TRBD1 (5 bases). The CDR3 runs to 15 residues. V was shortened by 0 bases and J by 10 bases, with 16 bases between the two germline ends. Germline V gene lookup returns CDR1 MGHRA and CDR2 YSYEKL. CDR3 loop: CASSQDVGRGLPQHF. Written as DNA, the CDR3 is TGCGCCAGCAGCCAAGATGTGGGAAGGGGTCTCCCCCAGCATTTT.

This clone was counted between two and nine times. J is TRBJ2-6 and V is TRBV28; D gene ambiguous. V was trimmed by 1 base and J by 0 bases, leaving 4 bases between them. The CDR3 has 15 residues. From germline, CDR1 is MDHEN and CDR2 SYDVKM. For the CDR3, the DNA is TGTGCCAGCAGTTTATTGCGCTCTGGGGCCAACGTCCTGACTTTC. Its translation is CASSLLRSGANVLTF. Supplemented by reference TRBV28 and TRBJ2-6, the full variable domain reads DVKVTQSSRYLVKRTGEKVFLECVQDMDHENMFWYRQDPGLGLRLIYFSYDVKMKEKGDIPEGYSVSREKKERFSLILESASTNQTSMYLCASSLLRSGANVLTFGAGSRLTVL.

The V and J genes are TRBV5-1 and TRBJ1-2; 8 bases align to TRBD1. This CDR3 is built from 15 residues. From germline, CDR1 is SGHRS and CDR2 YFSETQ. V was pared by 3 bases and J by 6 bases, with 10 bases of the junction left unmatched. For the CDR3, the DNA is TGCGCCAGCAGCTCGCTCCCTCAGGGGGCTGATGGCTACACCTTC. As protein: CASSSLPQGADGYTF. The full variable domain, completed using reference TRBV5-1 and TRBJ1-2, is KAGVTQTPRYLIKTRGQQVTLSCSPISGHRSVSWYQQTPGQGLQFLFEYFSETQRNKGNFPGRFSGRQFSNSRSEMNVSTLELGDSALYLCASSSLPQGADGYTFGSGTRLTVV.

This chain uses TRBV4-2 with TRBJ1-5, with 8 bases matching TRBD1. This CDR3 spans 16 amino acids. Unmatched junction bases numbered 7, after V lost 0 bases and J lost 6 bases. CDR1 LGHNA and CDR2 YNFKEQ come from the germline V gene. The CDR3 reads CASSQDLKQGGQPQHF. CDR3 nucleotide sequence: TGTGCCAGCAGCCAAGATCTGAAACAGGGGGGTCAGCCCCAGCATTTT.

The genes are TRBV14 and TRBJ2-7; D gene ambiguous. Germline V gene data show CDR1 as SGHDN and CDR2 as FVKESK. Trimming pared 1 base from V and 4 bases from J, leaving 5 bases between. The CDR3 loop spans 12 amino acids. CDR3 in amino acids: CASSQGRYEQYF. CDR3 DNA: TGTGCCAGCAGCCAAGGCAGGTACGAGCAGTACTTC.

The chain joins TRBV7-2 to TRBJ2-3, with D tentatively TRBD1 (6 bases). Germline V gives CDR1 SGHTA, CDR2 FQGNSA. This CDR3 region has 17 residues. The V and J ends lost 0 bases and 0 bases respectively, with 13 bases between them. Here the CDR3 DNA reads TGTGCCAGCAGCTTAGCCGCTAGGGGGATTAGCACAGATACGCAGTATTTT. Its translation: CASSLAARGISTDTQYF.

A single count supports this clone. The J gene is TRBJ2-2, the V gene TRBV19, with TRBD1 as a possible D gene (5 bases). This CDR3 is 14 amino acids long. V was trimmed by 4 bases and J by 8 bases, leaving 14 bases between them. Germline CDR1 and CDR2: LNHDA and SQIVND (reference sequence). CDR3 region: CASSKGVRTGELFF. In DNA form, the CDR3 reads TGTGCCAGTAGTAAAGGGGTACGGACAGGGGAGCTGTTTTTT.

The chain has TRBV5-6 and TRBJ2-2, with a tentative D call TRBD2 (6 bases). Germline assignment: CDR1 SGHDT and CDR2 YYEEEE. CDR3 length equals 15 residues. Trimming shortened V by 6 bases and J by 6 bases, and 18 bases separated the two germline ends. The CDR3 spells CASTLSVAAAGELFF. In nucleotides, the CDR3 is TGTGCCAGCACCCTTTCAGTAGCGGCCGCCGGGGAGCTGTTTTTT.

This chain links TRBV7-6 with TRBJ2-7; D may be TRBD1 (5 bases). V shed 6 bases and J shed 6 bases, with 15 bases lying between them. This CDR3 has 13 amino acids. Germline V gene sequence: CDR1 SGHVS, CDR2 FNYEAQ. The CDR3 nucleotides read TGTGCCAGCAGACCCTCAGGGTTGGGCGAGCAGTACTTC. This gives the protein CASRPSGLGEQYF.

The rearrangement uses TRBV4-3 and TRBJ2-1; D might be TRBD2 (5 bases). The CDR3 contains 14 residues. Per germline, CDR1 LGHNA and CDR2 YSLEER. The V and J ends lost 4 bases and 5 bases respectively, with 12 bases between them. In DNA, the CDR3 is TGCGCCAGCAGCCGGAGCCCGGAGGACAATGAGCAGTTCTTC. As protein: CASSRSPEDNEQFF.

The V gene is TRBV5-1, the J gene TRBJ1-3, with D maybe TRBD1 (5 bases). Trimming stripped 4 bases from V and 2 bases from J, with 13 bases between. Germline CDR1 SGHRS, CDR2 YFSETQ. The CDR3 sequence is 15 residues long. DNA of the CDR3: TGCGCCAGCAGCCCGGGGGAGATTACTGGAAACACCATATATTTT. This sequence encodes CASSPGEITGNTIYF.

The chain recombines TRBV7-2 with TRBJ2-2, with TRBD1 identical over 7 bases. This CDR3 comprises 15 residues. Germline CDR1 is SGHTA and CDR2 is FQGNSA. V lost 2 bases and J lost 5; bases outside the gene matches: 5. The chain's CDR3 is CASSLFPRGTGELFF. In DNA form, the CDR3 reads TGTGCCAGCAGCTTATTTCCCAGGGGGACCGGGGAGCTGTTTTTT. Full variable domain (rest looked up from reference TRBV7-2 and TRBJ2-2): GAGVSQSPSNKVTEKGKDVELRCDPISGHTALYWYRQSLGQGLEFLIYFQGNSAPDKSGLPSDRFSAERTGGSVSTLTIQRTQQEDSAVYLCASSLFPRGTGELFFGEGSRLTVL.